This T cell receptor beta chain was identified during a study of T cells after posttransplantation cyclophosphamide. Profiling relied on immunoSEQ multiplex PCR, and the TCRdb table lists in-frame clones only, not all of them. The sample has 45,000 to 65,000 clones; 90% to 95% are singletons. V shed 4 bases and J 4 bases; nucleotides not matched to a gene: 10. There are 17 residues in the CDR3. Germline V gene sequence: CDR1 LGHNA, CDR2 YNFKEQ. Sample: PBMCs. This chain uses TRBV4-2 with TRBJ2-3; TRBD2 matches 11 bases. The TCR originated in a woman aged 25-40 years in good health and a related stem cell transplant donor. CDR3 residues: CASSRIQLAGGPDTQYF. CDR3 DNA: TGTGCCAGCAGCCGAATTCAATTAGCGGGGGGGCCAGATACGCAGTATTTT.